This T cell receptor beta chain was sequenced in a study of blood T cell repertoires in COVID-19. Study-wide background: Both acute and convalescent COVID-19 samples were obtained from the United States, Italy and Spain.

Unmatched junction bases numbered 9, after V lost 0 bases and J lost 8 bases. The CDR3 is 16 amino acids. Germline CDR1 is LGHNA and CDR2 is YNFKEQ. Original handling: Cell counts per sample came from amplifying reference gene primers. Profiling relied on immunoSEQ multiplex PCR, and the TCRdb table lists in-frame clones only, not all of them. V and J calls and clone size come straight from that table; D and trimming were deduced from the DNA. The repertoire consists of about 240,000 clones, with roughly 80% occurring once and the leading ten covering 7.5%. Seattle participants joined during active infection and were tracked over time.

This sequence originates from a woman older than 75 with COVID-19, enrolled during active disease. This sequence joins TRBV4-2 and TRBJ2-1; 8 bases line up with TRBD2. Sequenced material: peripheral blood. The DNA for the CDR3 is TGTGCCAGCAGCCAAGATTTGGCGGGAGGAATCGATGAGCAGTTCTTC. This translates into CASSQDLAGGIDEQFF.